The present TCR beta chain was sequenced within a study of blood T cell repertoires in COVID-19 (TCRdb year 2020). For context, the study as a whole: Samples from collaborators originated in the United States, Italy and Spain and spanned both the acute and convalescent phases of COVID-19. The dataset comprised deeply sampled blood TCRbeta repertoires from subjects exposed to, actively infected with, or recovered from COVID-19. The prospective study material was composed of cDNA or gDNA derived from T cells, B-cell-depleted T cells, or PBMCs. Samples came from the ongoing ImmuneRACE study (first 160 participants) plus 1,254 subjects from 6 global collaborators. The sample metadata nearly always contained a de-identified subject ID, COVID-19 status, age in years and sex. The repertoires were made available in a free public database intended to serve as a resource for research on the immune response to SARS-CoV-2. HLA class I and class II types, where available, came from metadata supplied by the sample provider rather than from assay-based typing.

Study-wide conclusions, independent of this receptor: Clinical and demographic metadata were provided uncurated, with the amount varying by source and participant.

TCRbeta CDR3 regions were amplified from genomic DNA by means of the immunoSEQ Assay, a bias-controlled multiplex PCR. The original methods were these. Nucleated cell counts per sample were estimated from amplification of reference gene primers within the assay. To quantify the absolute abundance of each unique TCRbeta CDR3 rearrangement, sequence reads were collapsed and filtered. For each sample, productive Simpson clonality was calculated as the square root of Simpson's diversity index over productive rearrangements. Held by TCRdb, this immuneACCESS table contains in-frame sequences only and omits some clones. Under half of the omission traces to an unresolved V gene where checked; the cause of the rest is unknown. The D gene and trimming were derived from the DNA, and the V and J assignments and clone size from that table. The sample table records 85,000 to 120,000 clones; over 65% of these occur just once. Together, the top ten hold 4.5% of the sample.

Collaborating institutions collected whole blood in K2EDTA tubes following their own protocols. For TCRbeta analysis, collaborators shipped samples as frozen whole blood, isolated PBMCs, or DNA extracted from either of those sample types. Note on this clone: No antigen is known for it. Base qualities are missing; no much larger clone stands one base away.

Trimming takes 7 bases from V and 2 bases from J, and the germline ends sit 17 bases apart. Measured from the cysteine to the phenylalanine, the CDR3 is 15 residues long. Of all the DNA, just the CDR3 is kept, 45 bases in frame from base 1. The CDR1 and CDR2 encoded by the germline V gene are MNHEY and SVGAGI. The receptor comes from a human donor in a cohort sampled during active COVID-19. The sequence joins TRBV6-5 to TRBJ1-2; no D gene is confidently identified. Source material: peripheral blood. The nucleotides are TGTGCCAGCACCGAGATTAGGACGGGGAACTATGGCTACACCTTC. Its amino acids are CASTEIRTGNYGYTF.